Included here is one TCR beta chain sequence, with context. This specimen belongs to a study of control samples from healthy donors and cancer patients. With 3 bases removed from V and 1 base from J, the gap between germline ends came to 19 bases. Germline V CDR1 and CDR2: SGHAT, FQNNGV. This CDR3 comprises 18 residues. Assay: immunoSEQ multiplex PCR; the TCRdb copy retains only in-frame clones and omits some. The sample consists of about 150,000 clones, 94% of them appearing once. The V and J genes are TRBV11-2 and TRBJ2-1; D tentatively fits TRBD1 or TRBD2 (6 bases each). The sample was blood. The sequence was collected from a woman younger than 35 in good health. The CDR3 DNA is TGTGCCAGCAGCTTGCTGTTCCCGGGGGCAATTTCCTACAATGAGCAGTTCTTC. Its protein is CASSLLFPGAISYNEQFF.